The rows below give T cell receptor beta chains drawn from one sample of a study of blood T cell repertoires in COVID-19. TCRdb keeps only in-frame clones here, not all; method: immunoSEQ multiplex PCR. The sample has about 65,000 clones, roughly 80% seen once. Input material: peripheral blood. The origin of the receptors is a human donor in a cohort sampled during active COVID-19. The CDR3 runs from the conserved cysteine through the conserved F or W. D genes are given only for firm matches. Only part of the rows carry a size: once, few, many, or a class if the clone is expanded.

size	D	V	J	DNA	CDR3
-	-	TRBV5-1	TRBJ1-1	TGCGCCAGCAGCTTGGGACGGGGGTCCATGAACACTGAAGCTTTCTTT	CASSLGRGSMNTEAFF
-	TRBD1	TRBV30	TRBJ2-7	TGTGCCTGGAGTAACGGACAGGGGGCGGGGTACGAGCAGTACTTC	CAWSNGQGAGYEQYF
-	-	TRBV7-2	TRBJ1-5	TGTGCCAGCAGCCCGTTCCTCGGGCCCCAGCATTTT	CASSPFLGPQHF
-	-	TRBV7-9	TRBJ1-2	TGTGCCAGCAGCTTAGCGGTCGACAGCCATGGCTACACCTTC	CASSLAVDSHGYTF
-	-	TRBV9	TRBJ2-6	TGTGCCAGCAGCCTCAGGGGATCAGGGGCCAACGTCCTGACTTTC	CASSLRGSGANVLTF
-	-	TRBV19	TRBJ2-2	TGTGCCAGTAGTGAGGGCGCCGGGGAGCTGTTTTTT	CASSEGAGELFF
-	-	TRBV10-3	TRBJ1-2	TGTGCCAGCGGGCAGGGGTCTAGCTATGGCTACACCTTC	CASGQGSSYGYTF
-	-	TRBV28	TRBJ1-5	TGTGCCAGCAGTTTCGCCCGCCGAGGGTTCCATCAGCCCCAGCATTTT	CASSFARRGFHQPQHF
-	-	TRBV6-2/TRBV6-3	TRBJ2-7	TGTGCCAGCAGTGGAGGACTATCCTACGAGCAGTACTTC	CASSGGLSYEQYF
-	TRBD2	TRBV3-1/TRBV3-2	TRBJ2-1	TGTGCCAGCAGTCGACTAGCGGGGAGGTACAATGAGCAGTTCTTC	CASSRLAGRYNEQFF
-	-	TRBV18	TRBJ2-7	TGTGCCAGCTCCCCCGGTTCTTCCCACGAGCAGTACTTC	CASSPGSSHEQYF
-	TRBD1	TRBV9	TRBJ1-2	TGTGCCAGCAGAGGGACAGGACTTGCTGGCTACACCTTC	CASRGTGLAGYTF
-	-	TRBV10-2	TRBJ2-1	TGCGCCAGCACGGGCTACAATGAGCAGTTCTTC	CASTGYNEQFF
-	-	TRBV6-1	TRBJ1-2	TGTGCCAGCAGTGAAGCATCAGGGGCTAACTATGGCTACACCTTC	CASSEASGANYGYTF
-	-	TRBV19	TRBJ2-3	TGTGCCAGTAGTATCTCTTCGAGCGTGGATACGCAGTATTTT	CASSISSSVDTQYF
-	TRBD2	TRBV28	TRBJ2-7	TGTGCCAGCAGCCGGAGGGCTAGCGGGGGGTACGAGCAGTACTTC	CASSRRASGGYEQYF
-	TRBD1	TRBV20-1	TRBJ1-1	TGCAGTGCTCGTGACAGGGTGGGCACTGAAGCTTTCTTT	CSARDRVGTEAFF
-	-	TRBV19	TRBJ2-2	TGTGCCAGTAGTATAGATGGCAGCGCTGCGAACACCGGGGAGCTGTTTTTT	CASSIDGSAANTGELFF
-	-	TRBV6-1	TRBJ1-1	TGTGCCAGCAGTGAACAGGGCGCTTGGACTGAAGCTTTCTTT	CASSEQGAWTEAFF
-	TRBD2	TRBV10-3	TRBJ2-1	TGTGCCATCAGTGAGACTAGCGGGGGGGCCACGGCCTACAATGAGCAGTTCTTC	CAISETSGGATAYNEQFF
-	TRBD2	TRBV28	TRBJ2-3	TGTGCCAGCAGCCACGGGACTAGCGGCCCTCTTATTAGCACAGATACGCAGTATTTT	CASSHGTSGPLISTDTQYF
-	-	TRBV4-2	TRBJ2-7	TGTGCCAGCAGCCAGTTTACCGGGACACCGGCCTCCTACGAGCAGTACTTC	CASSQFTGTPASYEQYF
few	-	TRBV3-1/TRBV3-2	TRBJ2-2	TGTGCCAGCAGCCACAGGGGAAGCCGCGGGGAGCTGTTTTTT	CASSHRGSRGELFF
-	TRBD2	TRBV7-6	TRBJ2-5	TGTGCCAGCAGCTTTCTAGCGGGGGGGCCGGTACAAGAGACCCAGTACTTC	CASSFLAGGPVQETQYF
few	-	TRBV7-2	TRBJ2-3	TGTGCCAGCAGCTTAAACAGGGAAGGAGATACGCAGTATTTT	CASSLNREGDTQYF
-	-	TRBV19	TRBJ1-1	TGTGCCACCTCAATCCGAGATCTTTCTAACACTGAAGCTTTCTTT	CATSIRDLSNTEAFF
few	TRBD2	TRBV7-2	TRBJ2-2	TGTGCCAGCAGCTTGGACCCCCAGCGGGGGGTCACCGGGGAGCTGTTTTTT	CASSLDPQRGVTGELFF
-	-	TRBV5-1	TRBJ2-2	TGCGCCAGCAGCTGGACACAGGGAGCCGCTGTAACCGGGGAGCTGTTTTTT	CASSWTQGAAVTGELFF
-	-	TRBV10-3	TRBJ2-2	TGTGCCATCCAGGGTTTCACCGGGGAGCTGTTTTTT	CAIQGFTGELFF
once	TRBD2	TRBV5-1	TRBJ2-5	TGCGCCAGCAGTTTAGCGGGGGGCATAGAGACCCAGTACTTC	CASSLAGGIETQYF
-	-	TRBV5-6	TRBJ1-6	TGTGCCAGCAGATTCCAGGGAAGCTCCTATAATTCACCCCTCCACTTT	CASRFQGSSYNSPLHF
-	-	TRBV25-1	TRBJ2-1	TGTGCCAGCAGTGAATTCATTAGGGGAACCTACAATGAGCAGTTCTTC	CASSEFIRGTYNEQFF
-	-	TRBV5-1	TRBJ2-3	TGCGCCAGCAGCTTCCAGGACGGTGGGGGGGATACGCAGTATTTT	CASSFQDGGGDTQYF
once	TRBD1	TRBV9	TRBJ1-6	TGTGCCAGCAACCCGGGACAGCTTAATTCACCCCTCCACTTT	CASNPGQLNSPLHF
-	-	TRBV30	TRBJ1-2	TGTGCCTACCTTAGAGGTACTAACTATGGCTACACCTTC	CAYLRGTNYGYTF
-	TRBD1	TRBV5-1	TRBJ1-4	TGCGCCAGCAACCGAGGGACAGGGGCAACTAATGAAAAACTGTTTTTT	CASNRGTGATNEKLFF
-	-	TRBV12-3/TRBV12-4	TRBJ1-6	TGTGCCAGCAGTTTAAGAGGTTCACGCCTCCACTTT	CASSLRGSRLHF
-	-	TRBV7-9	TRBJ1-5	TGTGCCAGCAGCTTAATCGGGGACAATCAGCCCCAGCATTTT	CASSLIGDNQPQHF
few	TRBD1	TRBV7-3	TRBJ2-1	TGTGCCAGCAGCCGGGACAGGGGACGAGAGCAGTTCTTC	CASSRDRGREQFF
-	-	TRBV5-1	TRBJ2-7	TGCGCCAGCAGCTTACGGGGTCCAATGACCTACGAGCAGTACTTC	CASSLRGPMTYEQYF
-	-	TRBV28	TRBJ1-2	TGTGCCAGCACCAGGAAAGACAGGCCCTTCTATGGCTACACCTTC	CASTRKDRPFYGYTF
-	-	TRBV28	TRBJ1-2	TGTGCCAGCAGTACCCCGGGGGTTGGCTACACCTTC	CASSTPGVGYTF
-	-	TRBV7-9	TRBJ1-5	TGTGCCAGCAGCCCCACCGGGAGGGGTAACCAGCCCCAGCATTTT	CASSPTGRGNQPQHF
-	TRBD1	TRBV2	TRBJ1-2	TGTGCCAGCAGTGCGACAGGGGGCGCAATAGGTGGCTACACCTTC	CASSATGGAIGGYTF
-	-	TRBV7-9	TRBJ1-1	TGTGCCAGCAGCTTATCTTCTTGGGGCGCGAACACTGAAGCTTTCTTT	CASSLSSWGANTEAFF
-	TRBD2	TRBV24-1	TRBJ2-5	TGTGCCACCAGTGATTTATTGGCGGGGGTAGAGACCCAGTACTTC	CATSDLLAGVETQYF